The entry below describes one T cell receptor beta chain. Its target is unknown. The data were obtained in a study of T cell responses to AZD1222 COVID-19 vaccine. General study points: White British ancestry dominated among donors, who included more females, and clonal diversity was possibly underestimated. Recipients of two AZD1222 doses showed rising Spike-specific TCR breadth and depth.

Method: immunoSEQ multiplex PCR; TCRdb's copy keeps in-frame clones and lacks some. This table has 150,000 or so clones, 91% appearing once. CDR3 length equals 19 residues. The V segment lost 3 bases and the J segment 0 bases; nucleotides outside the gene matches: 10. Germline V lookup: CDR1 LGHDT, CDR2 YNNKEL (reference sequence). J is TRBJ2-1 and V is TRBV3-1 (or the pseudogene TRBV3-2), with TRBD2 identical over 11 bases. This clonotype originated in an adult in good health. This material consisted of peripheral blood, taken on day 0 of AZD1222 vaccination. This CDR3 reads CASSHPLAGALSSYNEQFF. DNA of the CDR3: TGTGCCAGCAGCCATCCACTAGCGGGGGCCCTGAGCTCCTACAATGAGCAGTTCTTC.